Listed below are T cell receptor beta chains from one sample, sequenced in a study of post-analysis software for immune sequencing data. TCRdb passed the PCR reads through MiXCR, listing each CDR3 protein once. The repertoire holds roughly 600,000 distinct CDR3 sequences, with about 44% as singletons. Material: blood. Receptors originate from a girl under 18 with multiple sclerosis. The CDR3 runs from the conserved cysteine through the conserved F or W. Fields, in order: clone size, V gene, D gene, J gene, CDR3 DNA, CDR3 protein. The D gene is left open where the match is weak. Expanded clones are given a class, and other clones once, few, many or no size at all.

few,TRBV20-1,-,TRBJ2-3,TGCAGTGCTAGAGAGGCTACAAGGCCTAGCACAGATACGCAGTATTTT,CSAREATRPSTDTQYF
-,TRBV20-1,-,TRBJ2-7,TGCAGTGCTAGAGATCGGCAGGGGCCATCCTACGAGCAGTACTTC,CSARDRQGPSYEQYF
-,TRBV5-1,-,TRBJ1-1,TGCGCCAGCAGCTACCAAAGGGGAAACACTGAAGCTTTCTTT,CASSYQRGNTEAFF
-,TRBV7-9,-,TRBJ2-3,TGTGCCAGCAGATCTAAAGTCCCAGGGGTCCCTAGCACAGATACGCAGTATTTT,CASRSKVPGVPSTDTQYF
-,TRBV6-6,-,TRBJ1-1,TGTGCCATCGTCGCCATGGGTGGCACTGAAGCTTTCTTT,CAIVAMGGTEAFF
-,TRBV9,-,TRBJ2-5,TGTGCCAGCAGCGCTGTCCAGGGGGGTACGGAGACCCAGTACTTC,CASSAVQGGTETQYF
-,TRBV29-1,-,TRBJ1-2,TGCAGCGCCGCGTCCCGGGCCAACTATGGCTACACCTTC,CSAASRANYGYTF
few,TRBV6-1,-,TRBJ2-1,TGTGCCAGCAGTGATATGGGGCCCTACAATGAGCAGTTCTTC,CASSDMGPYNEQFF
-,TRBV9,-,TRBJ1-2,TGTGCCAGCAGCGTCTCGGATGACTCTATGGGCTACACCTTC,CASSVSDDSMGYTF
-,TRBV7-2,-,TRBJ2-7,TGTGCCAGCAGCTTGCAACCAGGGAGCTCCTACGAGCAGTACTTC,CASSLQPGSSYEQYF
-,TRBV7-2,TRBD1,TRBJ1-5,TGTGCCAGCAGCTCAGCCCCGGGACAGGGACCTTATAGCAATCAGCCCCAGCATTTT,CASSSAPGQGPYSNQPQHF
-,TRBV3-1,TRBD2,TRBJ2-5,TGTGCCAGCAGTGTACTAGCGGGGGTCGGAGAGACCCAGTACTTC,CASSVLAGVGETQYF
-,TRBV2,-,TRBJ2-1,TGTGCCAGCAGTGAAGCCCCCCGGGGTCCCTACAATGAGCAGTTCTTC,CASSEAPRGPYNEQFF
few,TRBV5-7,-,TRBJ2-7,TGTGCCGGCAGCGATCGCTCCTACGAGCAGTACTTC,CAGSDRSYEQYF
many,TRBV6-4,-,TRBJ2-6,TGTGCCAGCAGTGAAAGACACTCTGGGGCCAACGTCCTGACTTTC,CASSERHSGANVLTF
few,TRBV7-9,-,TRBJ1-4,TGTGCCAGCAGCCCCATCTACTCCGGACGTCCAACTAATGAAAAACTGTTTTTT,CASSPIYSGRPTNEKLFF
-,TRBV4-1,-,TRBJ2-2,TGCGCCAGCAGCGAAGAGGTTGGGGGCGCGAACACCGGGGAGCTGTTTTTT,CASSEEVGGANTGELFF
-,TRBV2,-,TRBJ2-3,TGTGCCAGCATTAATGCAGGAACTAGCACAGATACGCAGTATTTT,CASINAGTSTDTQYF
-,TRBV12-3/TRBV12-4,TRBD1,TRBJ2-1,TGTGCCAGCAGTCACAGGGACAGAAGATACAATGAGCAGTTCTTC,CASSHRDRRYNEQFF
few,TRBV3-1,TRBD2,TRBJ2-1,TGTGCCAGCAGCCAAAACGCACTAGCGTACAATGAGCAGTTCTTC,CASSQNALAYNEQFF
-,TRBV6-5,TRBD1,TRBJ1-5,TGTGCCAGCAGCGTCGGACAGGGTTTGAGGAATCAGCCCCAGCATTTT,CASSVGQGLRNQPQHF
few,TRBV5-1,-,TRBJ2-1,TGCGCCAGCACCCGAGGGGAGCCTGTAGCATACAATGAGCAGTTCTTC,CASTRGEPVAYNEQFF
-,TRBV20-1,TRBD1,TRBJ2-1,TGCAGTGCTAGAGATCAGGGGGCGGATCGAAGCTCCTACAATGAGCAGTTCTTC,CSARDQGADRSSYNEQFF
few,TRBV7-9,TRBD1,TRBJ2-4,TGTGCCAGCAGCGCAGGAACAGGGGGAGAAAACATTCAGTACTTC,CASSAGTGGENIQYF
-,TRBV12-3/TRBV12-4,-,TRBJ1-2,TGTGCCAGCAGGACTAACTATGGCTACACCTTC,CASRTNYGYTF
-,TRBV12-3/TRBV12-4,-,TRBJ1-1,TGTGCCAGCAGTTTCGTCACAGGCGGCACTGAAGCTTTCTTT,CASSFVTGGTEAFF
few,TRBV20-1,TRBD2,TRBJ2-3,TGCAGTGCTAGAGCGACTAGCGTCAGCACAGATACGCAGTATTTT,CSARATSVSTDTQYF
-,TRBV9,-,TRBJ1-1,TGTGCCAGCAGCGGGGGACACGGGGCGAGATCGACTTTCTTT,CASSGGHGARSTFF
few,TRBV7-2,TRBD1,TRBJ2-7,TGTGCCAGCAGCCTAGACAGGGGGCGGTACGAGCAGTACTTC,CASSLDRGRYEQYF
-,TRBV6-5,-,TRBJ2-1,TGTGCCAGCAGTTTAACACGACGTTCTCAATCCCATGAGCAGTTCTTC,CASSLTRRSQSHEQFF
-,TRBV10-3,-,TRBJ1-2,TGTGCCGCTGGCGGCAGCCAGAACTATGGCTACACCTTC,CAAGGSQNYGYTF
-,TRBV5-1,TRBD1,TRBJ1-4,TGCGCCAGTAGCTCTTTCCGGGACAGCTCGAATGAAAAACTGTTTTTT,CASSSFRDSSNEKLFF
-,TRBV7-2,-,TRBJ1-1,TGTGCCAGCAGCTTAGAGCCGGGCACTGAAGCTTTCTTT,CASSLEPGTEAFF
-,TRBV7-3,TRBD2,TRBJ2-1,TGTGCCAGCAGCCCCCAGCGGGGGGCCTCCAGCGGTGAGCAGTTCTTC,CASSPQRGASSGEQFF
-,TRBV20-1,-,TRBJ2-3,TGCAGTGCTAGCGGGACTGGGGATACGCAGTATTTT,CSASGTGDTQYF
few,TRBV29-1,TRBD2,TRBJ2-1,TGCAGCGGGACTCCGGGACTAGAGTACAATGAGCAGTTCTTC,CSGTPGLEYNEQFF
few,TRBV29-1,-,TRBJ1-1,TGCAGCGTTGAAGATCCAACAGTGAACACTGAAGCTTTCTTT,CSVEDPTVNTEAFF
-,TRBV10-1,TRBD1,TRBJ2-1,TGCGCCAGCAGTGAGTCTTCCGGGACAGGGGATGAGCAGTTCTTC,CASSESSGTGDEQFF
-,TRBV5-1,-,TRBJ2-7,TGCGCCAGCAACGCGCAGGGGAATCCCTACGAGCAGTACTTC,CASNAQGNPYEQYF
-,TRBV11-3,-,TRBJ2-7,TGTGCCAGCAGCTTAGGGGCCACTAGGGGCGAGCAGTACTTC,CASSLGATRGEQYF
once,TRBV12-3/TRBV12-4,-,TRBJ1-1,TGTGCCAGCAGACCTAACGCCGGGACCCCACAAGCTTTCTTT,CASRPNAGTPQAFF
-,TRBV7-3,-,TRBJ2-2,TGTGCCAGCAGCTTAAGTGACGGGGAGCTGTTTTTT,CASSLSDGELFF
-,TRBV7-2,-,TRBJ2-7,TGTGCCAGCAGCTCCCAGAGGGCCTCCTACGAGCAGTACTTC,CASSSQRASYEQYF
-,TRBV2,-,TRBJ2-4,TGTGCCAGCACCACCCAGGGGGGAGCCAAAAACATTCAGTACTTC,CASTTQGGAKNIQYF
few,TRBV10-3,-,TRBJ2-5,TGTGCCATCAGGATGGCCGAAGGGGAGACCCAGTACTTC,CAIRMAEGETQYF
-,TRBV4-1,TRBD2,TRBJ2-3,TGCGCCAGCAGCCAACTTCCGGGCGGGGGGGCCACAGATACGCAGTATTTT,CASSQLPGGGATDTQYF
few,TRBV20-1,TRBD2,TRBJ2-1,TGCAGTGCTAGACCCCCAGCGGGGGGGATCAATGAGCAGTTCTTC,CSARPPAGGINEQFF
-,TRBV3-1,TRBD1,TRBJ1-2,TGTGCCAGCAGCCAAGACGTCAGGGGGACCTATGGCTACACCTTC,CASSQDVRGTYGYTF
few,TRBV7-9,TRBD1,TRBJ2-1,TGTGCCAGCAGCTATTACGGGCAGGGGGACAATGAGCAGTTCTTC,CASSYYGQGDNEQFF
once,TRBV20-1,-,TRBJ2-1,TGCAGTGCTAGTGGGCATGGGAGCTCCTACAATGAGCAGTTCTTC,CSASGHGSSYNEQFF
few,TRBV12-3/TRBV12-4,TRBD1,TRBJ1-2,TGTGCCAGCAGTTCCCGGGACAGGGCGAAAGGCTACACCTTC,CASSSRDRAKGYTF